This T cell receptor (beta chain) is from a study of T cells in Graves' hyperthyroidism and ophthalmopathy. This clonotype was seen repeatedly, ten times or more. Its target is not known. The germline V gene encodes CDR1 MGHRA and CDR2 YSYEKL. The J segment lost 4 bases and the V segment lost 3 bases, leaving 14 bases of the junction unmatched. This CDR3 contains 17 residues. RNA transcripts provided the source from which TCR beta CDR3 regions were amplified. During a first-round RT-PCR of the TCR CDR3, the HTBI primer set was used. TCRdb ran MiXCR on the multiplex PCR reads and lists one entry per CDR3 protein. In the table there are 300,000 to 450,000 distinct CDR3 sequences, 11% to 15% of which are singletons. Study-wide results and limits: In the blood, most expanded thyroid clonotypes above 0.001 appeared as well.

Graves' hyperthyroidism was deemed stable absent ophthalmopathy progression within 18 months. Diagnostic assessment was based on clinical symptoms, serum thyroxine and TRAb, thyroid ultrasound and orbital computed tomography. The chain links TRBV4-1 to TRBJ1-1, with 7 bases identical to TRBD1. This clonotype originated in an older woman with Graves' hyperthyroidism. The sample consisted of blood. CDR3 sequence (DNA): TGCGCCAGCAGCCAGGCAAGACAGGGCGGGTTAGGCACTGAAGCTTTCTTT. This gives the protein CASSQARQGGLGTEAFF.